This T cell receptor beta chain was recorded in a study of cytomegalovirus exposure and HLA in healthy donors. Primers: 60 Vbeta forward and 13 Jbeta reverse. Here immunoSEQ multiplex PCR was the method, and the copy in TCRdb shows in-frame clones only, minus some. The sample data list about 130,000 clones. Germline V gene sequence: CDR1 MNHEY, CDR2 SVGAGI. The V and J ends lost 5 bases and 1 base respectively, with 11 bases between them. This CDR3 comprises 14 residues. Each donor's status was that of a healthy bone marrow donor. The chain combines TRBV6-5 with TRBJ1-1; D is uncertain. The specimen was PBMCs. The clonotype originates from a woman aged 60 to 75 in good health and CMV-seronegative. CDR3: CASSRGSSNTEAFF. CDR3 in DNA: TGTGCCAGCAGTAGAGGAAGCTCGAACACTGAAGCTTTCTTT.